The entry below describes one T cell receptor beta chain. PCR amplification relied on 60 Vbeta primers (plus 13 Jbeta primers). The assay was immunoSEQ multiplex PCR, and TCRdb's table has in-frame clones only and misses some. Here the sample spans about 97,000 clones, 65% to 85% being singletons. This record belongs to a study of cytomegalovirus exposure and HLA in healthy donors. Study details: Assignment to the Caucasian-associated ancestry cluster applied to 75% to 85% of the approximately 400 genotyped donors.

CDR3 length: 15 amino acids. Trimming cost V 2 bases and J 5 bases, with 15 bases left between them. Per the germline V gene, CDR1 is LGHNA and CDR2 is YNFKEQ. Sequenced material: PBMCs. The rearrangement joins TRBV4-2 to TRBJ1-1, with D possibly TRBD1 on 5 matching bases. This clonotype was sampled from a man aged 40-49 years in good health and CMV-seropositive. CDR3 nucleotide sequence: TGTGCCAGCAGCCAAACCGGAGCGGGACCTACTGAAGCTTTCTTT. It yields the protein CASSQTGAGPTEAFF.